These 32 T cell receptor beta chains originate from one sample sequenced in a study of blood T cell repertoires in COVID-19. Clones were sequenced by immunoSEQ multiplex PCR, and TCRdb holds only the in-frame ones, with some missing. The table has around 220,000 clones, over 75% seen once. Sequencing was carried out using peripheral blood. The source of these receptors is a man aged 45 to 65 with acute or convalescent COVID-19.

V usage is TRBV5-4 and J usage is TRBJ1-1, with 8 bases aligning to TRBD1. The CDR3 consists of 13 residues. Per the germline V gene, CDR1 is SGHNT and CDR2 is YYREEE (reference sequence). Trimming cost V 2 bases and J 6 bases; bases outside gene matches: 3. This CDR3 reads CASSLPGGSEAFF. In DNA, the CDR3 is TGTGCCAGCAGCTTACCAGGGGGCTCTGAAGCTTTCTTT.

The CDR3 nucleotides read TGTGCCAGCAGCTCCGGTAGGGGCACCGGGGAGCTGTTTTTT. Protein product: CASSSGRGTGELFF. The chain is built from TRBV6-4 and TRBJ2-2; tentative D call: TRBD1 (5 bases). CDR3 length: 14 residues. In germline, CDR1 is MRHNA, CDR2 SNTAGT. V was cut by 6 bases and J by 4 bases, with 12 bases left in between.

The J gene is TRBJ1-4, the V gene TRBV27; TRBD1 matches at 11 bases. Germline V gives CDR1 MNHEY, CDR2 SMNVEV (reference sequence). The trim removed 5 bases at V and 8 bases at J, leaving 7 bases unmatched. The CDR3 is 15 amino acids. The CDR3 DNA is TGTGCCAGCAGTCCCTGGACAGGGGGCGAAGAAAAACTGTTTTTT. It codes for CASSPWTGGEEKLFF.

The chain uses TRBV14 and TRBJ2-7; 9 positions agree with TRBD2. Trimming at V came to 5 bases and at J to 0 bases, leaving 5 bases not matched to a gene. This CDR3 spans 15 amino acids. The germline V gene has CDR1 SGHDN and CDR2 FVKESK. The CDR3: CASSNGGGVSYEQYF. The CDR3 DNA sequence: TGTGCCAGCAGCAACGGCGGGGGGGTCTCCTACGAGCAGTACTTC.

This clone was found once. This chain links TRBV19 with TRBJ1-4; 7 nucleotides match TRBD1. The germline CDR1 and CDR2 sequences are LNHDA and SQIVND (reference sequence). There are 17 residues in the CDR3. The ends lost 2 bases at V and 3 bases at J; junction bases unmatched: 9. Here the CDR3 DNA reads TGTGCCAGTAGTATAATAGTTGGCCAGGGGGCTAATGAAAAACTGTTTTTT. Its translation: CASSIIVGQGANEKLFF.

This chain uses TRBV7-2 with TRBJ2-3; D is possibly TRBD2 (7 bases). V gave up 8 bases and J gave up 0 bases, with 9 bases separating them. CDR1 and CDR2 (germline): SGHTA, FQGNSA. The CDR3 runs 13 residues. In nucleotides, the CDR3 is TGTGCCAGCGGGGGGGCTAGCACAGATACGCAGTATTTT. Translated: CASGGASTDTQYF. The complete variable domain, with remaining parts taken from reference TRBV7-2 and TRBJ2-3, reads GAGVSQSPSNKVTEKGKDVELRCDPISGHTALYWYRQSLGQGLEFLIYFQGNSAPDKSGLPSDRFSAERTGGSVSTLTIQRTQQEDSAVYLCASGGASTDTQYFGPGTRLTVL.

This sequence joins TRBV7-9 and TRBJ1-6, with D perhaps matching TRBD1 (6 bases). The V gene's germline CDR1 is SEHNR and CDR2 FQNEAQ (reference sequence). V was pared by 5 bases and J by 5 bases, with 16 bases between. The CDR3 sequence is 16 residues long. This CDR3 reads CASSLTGGRNNSPLHF. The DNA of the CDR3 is TGTGCCAGCAGCCTGACTGGGGGCCGCAATAATTCACCCCTCCACTTT.

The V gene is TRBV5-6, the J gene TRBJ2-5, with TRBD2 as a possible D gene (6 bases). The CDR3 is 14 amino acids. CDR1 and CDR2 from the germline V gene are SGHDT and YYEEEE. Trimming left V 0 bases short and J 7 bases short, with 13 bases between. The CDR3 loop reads CASSLVAGLGTQYF. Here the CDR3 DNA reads TGTGCCAGCAGCTTGGTTGCGGGATTGGGGACCCAGTACTTC. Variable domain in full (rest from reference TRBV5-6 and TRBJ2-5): DAGVTQSPTHLIKTRGQQVTLRCSPKSGHDTVSWYQQALGQGPQFIFQYYEEEERQRGNFPDRFSGHQFPNYSSELNVNALLLGDSALYLCASSLVAGLGTQYFGPGTRLLVL.

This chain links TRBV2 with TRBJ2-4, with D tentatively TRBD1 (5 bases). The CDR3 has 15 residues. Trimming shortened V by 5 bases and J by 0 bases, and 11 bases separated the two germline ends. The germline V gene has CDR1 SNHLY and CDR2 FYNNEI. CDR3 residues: CASSSQAIAKNIQYF. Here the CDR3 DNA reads TGTGCCAGCAGTTCACAGGCGATAGCCAAAAACATTCAGTACTTC. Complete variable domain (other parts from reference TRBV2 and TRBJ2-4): EPEVTQTPSHQVTQMGQEVILRCVPISNHLYFYWYRQILGQKVEFLVSFYNNEISEKSEIFDDQFSVERPDGSNFTLKIRSTKLEDSAMYFCASSSQAIAKNIQYFGAGTRLSVL.

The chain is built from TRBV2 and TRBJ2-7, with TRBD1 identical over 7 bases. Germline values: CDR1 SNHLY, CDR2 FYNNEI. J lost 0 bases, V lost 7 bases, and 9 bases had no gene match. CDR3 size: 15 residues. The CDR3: CASKPDRTFSYEQYF. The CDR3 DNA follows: TGTGCCAGCAAACCGGACAGGACATTCTCCTACGAGCAGTACTTC.

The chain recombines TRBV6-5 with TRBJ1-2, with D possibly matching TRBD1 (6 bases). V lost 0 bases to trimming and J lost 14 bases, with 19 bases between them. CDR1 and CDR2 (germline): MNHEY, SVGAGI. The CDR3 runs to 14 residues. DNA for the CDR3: TGTGCCAGCAGTTACTCGAGGGACACCCAGTTGGGGACCTTC. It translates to CASSYSRDTQLGTF.

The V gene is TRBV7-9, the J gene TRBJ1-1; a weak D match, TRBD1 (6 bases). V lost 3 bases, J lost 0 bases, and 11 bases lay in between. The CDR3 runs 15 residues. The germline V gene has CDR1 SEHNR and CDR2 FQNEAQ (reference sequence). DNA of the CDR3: TGTGCCAGCAGCTTTCCAGGACAGATGAACACTGAAGCTTTCTTT. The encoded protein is CASSFPGQMNTEAFF. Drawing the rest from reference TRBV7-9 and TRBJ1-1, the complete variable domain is DTGVSQNPRHKITKRGQNVTFRCDPISEHNRLYWYRQTLGQGPEFLTYFQNEAQLEKSRLLSDRFSAERPKGSFSTLEIQRTEQGDSAMYLCASSFPGQMNTEAFFGQGTRLTVV.

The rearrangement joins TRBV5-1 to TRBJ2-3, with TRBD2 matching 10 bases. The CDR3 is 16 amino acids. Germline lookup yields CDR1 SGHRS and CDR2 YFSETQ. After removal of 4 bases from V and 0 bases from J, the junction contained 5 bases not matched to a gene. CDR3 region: CASSLGLAESTDTQYF. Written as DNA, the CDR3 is TGCGCCAGCAGCCTAGGACTAGCGGAAAGCACAGATACGCAGTATTTT.

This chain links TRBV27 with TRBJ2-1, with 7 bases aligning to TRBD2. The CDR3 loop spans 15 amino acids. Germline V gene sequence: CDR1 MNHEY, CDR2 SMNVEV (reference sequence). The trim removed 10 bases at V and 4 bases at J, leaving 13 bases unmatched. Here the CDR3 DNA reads TGTGCCACTGGACTAAGGGGAGGGCCTTACAATGAGCAGTTCTTC. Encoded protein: CATGLRGGPYNEQFF.

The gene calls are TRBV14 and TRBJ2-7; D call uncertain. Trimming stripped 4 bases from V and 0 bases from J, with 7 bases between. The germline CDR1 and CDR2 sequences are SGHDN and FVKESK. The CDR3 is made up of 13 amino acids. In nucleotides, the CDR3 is TGTGCCAGCAGCCTTAGGAGCTCCTACGAGCAGTACTTC. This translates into CASSLRSSYEQYF. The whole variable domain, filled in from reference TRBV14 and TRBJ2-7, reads EAGVTQFPSHSVIEKGQTVTLRCDPISGHDNLYWYRRVMGKEIKFLLHFVKESKQDESGMPNNRFLAERTGGTYSTLKVQPAELEDSGVYFCASSLRSSYEQYFGPGTRLTVT.

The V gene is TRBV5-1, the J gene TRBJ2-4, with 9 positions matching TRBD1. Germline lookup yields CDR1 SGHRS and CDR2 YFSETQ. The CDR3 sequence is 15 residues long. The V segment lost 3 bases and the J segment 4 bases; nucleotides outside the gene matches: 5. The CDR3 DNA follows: TGCGCCAGCAGCTCAGGGGACAGGGCTAAAAACATTCAGTACTTC. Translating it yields CASSSGDRAKNIQYF.

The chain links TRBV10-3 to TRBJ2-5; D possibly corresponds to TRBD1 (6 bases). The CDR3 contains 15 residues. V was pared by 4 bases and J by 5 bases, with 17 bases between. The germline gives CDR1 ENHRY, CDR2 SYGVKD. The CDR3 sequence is CAISGWGQARETQYF. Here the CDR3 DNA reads TGTGCCATCAGTGGGTGGGGGCAGGCCCGGGAGACCCAGTACTTC.

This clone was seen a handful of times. The CDR3 spells CASSLAGFQETQYF. The CDR3 DNA reads TGCGCCAGCAGCTTGGCGGGGTTCCAAGAGACCCAGTACTTC. The rearrangement joins TRBV5-1 to TRBJ2-5; TRBD2 might be the D (5 bases). Trimming took off 0 bases at V and 1 base at J, with 7 bases between the two ends. The CDR3 runs to 14 residues. Germline V gives CDR1 SGHRS, CDR2 YFSETQ.

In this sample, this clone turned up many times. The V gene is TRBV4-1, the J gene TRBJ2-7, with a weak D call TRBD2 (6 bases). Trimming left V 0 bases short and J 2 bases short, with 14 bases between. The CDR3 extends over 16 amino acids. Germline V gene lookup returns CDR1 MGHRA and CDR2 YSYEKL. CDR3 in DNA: TGCGCCAGCAGCCAAGATCGTGGAGGGTCGGCCTACGAGCAGTACTTC. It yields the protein CASSQDRGGSAYEQYF.

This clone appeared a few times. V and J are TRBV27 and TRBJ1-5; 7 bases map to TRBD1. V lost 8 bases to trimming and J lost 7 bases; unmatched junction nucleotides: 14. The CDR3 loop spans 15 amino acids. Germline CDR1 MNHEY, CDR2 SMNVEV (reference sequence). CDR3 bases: TGTGCCAGCTCTCCCTTGACAGGGTTGAGGCAGCCCCAGCATTTT. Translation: CASSPLTGLRQPQHF.

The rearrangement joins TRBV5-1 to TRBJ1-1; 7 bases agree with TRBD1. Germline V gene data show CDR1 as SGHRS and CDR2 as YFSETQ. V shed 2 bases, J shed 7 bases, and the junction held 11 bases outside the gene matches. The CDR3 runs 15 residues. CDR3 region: CASSLTSGQVFEAFF. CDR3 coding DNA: TGCGCCAGCAGCTTAACCTCCGGACAGGTTTTTGAAGCTTTCTTT.

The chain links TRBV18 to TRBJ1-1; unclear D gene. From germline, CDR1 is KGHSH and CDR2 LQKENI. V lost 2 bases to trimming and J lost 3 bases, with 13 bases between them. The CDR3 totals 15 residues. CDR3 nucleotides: TGTGCCAGCTCACCAAGTACCAGCGGGTACACTGAAGCTTTCTTT. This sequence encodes CASSPSTSGYTEAFF.

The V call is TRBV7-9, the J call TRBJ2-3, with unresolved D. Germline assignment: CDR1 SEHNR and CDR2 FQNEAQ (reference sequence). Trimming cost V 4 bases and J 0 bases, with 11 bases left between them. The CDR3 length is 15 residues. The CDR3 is CASSSRMFSTDTQYF. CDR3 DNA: TGTGCCAGCAGCTCGCGGATGTTTAGCACAGATACGCAGTATTTT.

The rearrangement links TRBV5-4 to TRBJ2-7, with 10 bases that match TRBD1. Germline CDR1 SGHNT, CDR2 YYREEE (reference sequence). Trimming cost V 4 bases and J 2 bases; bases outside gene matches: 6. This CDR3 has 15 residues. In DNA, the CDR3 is TGTGCCAGCAGCACCCCGGGACAGGGGACCTACGAGCAGTACTTC. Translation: CASSTPGQGTYEQYF. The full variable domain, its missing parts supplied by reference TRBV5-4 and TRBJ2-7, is ETGVTQSPTHLIKTRGQQVTLRCSSQSGHNTVSWYQQALGQGPQFIFQYYREEENGRGNFPPRFSGLQFPNYSSELNVNALELDDSALYLCASSTPGQGTYEQYFGPGTRLTVT.

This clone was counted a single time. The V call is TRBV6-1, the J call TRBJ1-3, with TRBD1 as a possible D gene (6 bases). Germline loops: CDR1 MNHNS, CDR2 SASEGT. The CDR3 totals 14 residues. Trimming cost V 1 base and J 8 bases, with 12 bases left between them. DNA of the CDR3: TGTGCCAGCAGTGAAGGAGGGGGAGTCTACACCATATATTTT. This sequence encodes CASSEGGGVYTIYF.

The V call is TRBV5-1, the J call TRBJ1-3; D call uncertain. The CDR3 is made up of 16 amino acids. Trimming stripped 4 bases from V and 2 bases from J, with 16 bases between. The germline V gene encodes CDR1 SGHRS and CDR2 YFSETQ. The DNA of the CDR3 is TGCGCCAGCAGCAGAGACAACGACGGCACTGGAAACACCATATATTTT. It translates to CASSRDNDGTGNTIYF.

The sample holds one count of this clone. The CDR3 region is CASSPIARIAKNIQYF. The CDR3, as DNA: TGTGCCAGCAGCCCTATAGCGAGAATAGCCAAAAACATTCAGTACTTC. The chain joins TRBV3-1 (or the pseudogene TRBV3-2) to TRBJ2-4; perhaps TRBD2 as D (5 bases). Trimming shortened V by 4 bases and J by 0 bases, and 13 bases separated the two germline ends. Germline-derived CDR1 and CDR2 are LGHDT and YNNKEL (reference sequence). This CDR3 comprises 16 residues.

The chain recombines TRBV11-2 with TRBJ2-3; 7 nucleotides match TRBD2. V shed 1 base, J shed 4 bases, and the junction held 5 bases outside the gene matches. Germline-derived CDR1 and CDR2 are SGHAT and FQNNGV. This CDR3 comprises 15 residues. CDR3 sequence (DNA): TGTGCCAGCAGCTTAGTGGCTAGCGGTCCAGATACGCAGTATTTT. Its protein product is CASSLVASGPDTQYF. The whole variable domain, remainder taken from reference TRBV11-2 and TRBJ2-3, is EAGVAQSPRYKIIEKRQSVAFWCNPISGHATLYWYQQILGQGPKLLIQFQNNGVVDDSQLPKDRFSAERLKGVDSTLKIQPAKLEDSAVYLCASSLVASGPDTQYFGPGTRLTVL.

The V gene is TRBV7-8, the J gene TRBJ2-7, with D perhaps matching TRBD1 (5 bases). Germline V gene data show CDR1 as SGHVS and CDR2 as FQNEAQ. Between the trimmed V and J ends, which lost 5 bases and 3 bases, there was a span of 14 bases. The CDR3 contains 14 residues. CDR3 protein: CASSLVGQFYEQYF. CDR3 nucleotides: TGTGCCAGCAGCCTGGTGGGGCAGTTCTACGAGCAGTACTTC.

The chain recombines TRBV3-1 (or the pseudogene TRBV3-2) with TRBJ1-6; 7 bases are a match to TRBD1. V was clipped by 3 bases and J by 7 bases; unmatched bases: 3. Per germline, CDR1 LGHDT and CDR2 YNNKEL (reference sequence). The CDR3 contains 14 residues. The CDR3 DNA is TGTGCCAGCAGCCAGGGACAGACCAATTCACCCCTCCACTTT. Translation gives CASSQGQTNSPLHF.

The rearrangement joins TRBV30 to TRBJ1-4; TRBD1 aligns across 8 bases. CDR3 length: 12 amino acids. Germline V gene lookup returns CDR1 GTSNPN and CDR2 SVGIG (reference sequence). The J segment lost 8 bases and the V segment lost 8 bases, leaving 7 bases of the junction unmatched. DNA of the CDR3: TGTGCCACGGACAGGGACTACGAAAAACTGTTTTTT. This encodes CATDRDYEKLFF.

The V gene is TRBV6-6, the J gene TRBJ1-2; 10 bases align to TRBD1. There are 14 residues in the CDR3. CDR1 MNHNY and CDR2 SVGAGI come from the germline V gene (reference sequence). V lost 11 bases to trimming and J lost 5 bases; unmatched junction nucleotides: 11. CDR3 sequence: CASKTGGEGYGYTF. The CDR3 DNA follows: TGTGCCTCAAAGACAGGGGGCGAGGGGTATGGCTACACCTTC.